The 22 T cell receptor beta chains below were found in one sample sequenced in a study of blood T cells in healthy people across ages. Then a second PCR, running about 6 to 11 cycles, was carried out with a sample-barcoded 5' primer and a J-beta primer mix. In TCRdb, the 5' RACE reads were re-called with MiXCR into one record per CDR3 protein. The sample contains 1.5 million to 1.8 million distinct CDR3 sequences, 35% to 45% of which appear only once. Sequenced input: blood. The source of these receptors is a woman younger than 30 in good health.

A word on this clonotype: The junction does not match germline at one end; this may be a read error. The chain combines TRBV4-2 with TRBJ2-1; tentatively, D is TRBD1 or TRBD2 (5 bases each). The CDR3 is 16 residues long. Germline V gives CDR1 LGHNA, CDR2 YNFKEQ. The CDR3 DNA reads TGTGCCAGCAGACAAGATTGGGACGCATCCTACAATGAGCAGTTCTTC. Its translation is CASRQDWDASYNEQFF.

The gene calls are TRBV6-6 and TRBJ1-5; D remains ambiguous. The V and J ends lost 7 bases and 3 bases respectively, with 7 bases between them. CDR3 length: 12 residues. Germline V CDR1 and CDR2: MNHNY, SVGAGI (reference sequence). CDR3 nucleotide sequence: TGTGCCAGCATAGGGTACAATCAGCCCCAGCATTTT. Protein sequence: CASIGYNQPQHF.

This clonotype has just a few counts. J is TRBJ1-1 and V is TRBV14, with 9 positions matching TRBD1. The J segment lost 5 bases and the V segment lost 4 bases, leaving 8 bases of the junction unmatched. The CDR3 runs 15 residues. Germline V gene data show CDR1 as SGHDN and CDR2 as FVKESK. The CDR3 DNA reads as TGTGCCAGCAGCCGAGGACAGGGGATTTGGACTGAAGCTTTCTTT. Translation gives CASSRGQGIWTEAFF.

Note on this clonotype: The junction differs from germline at one of its ends, possibly a read error. The gene calls are TRBV15 and TRBJ1-1; D gene uncertain. CDR3 size: 18 residues. Germline V gene sequence: CDR1 LNHNV, CDR2 YYDKDF (reference sequence). The CDR3 DNA is TGTGCCACCAGCAGAGTTCTCCCCCGGAGGGCAATGAACACTGAGGCTTTCTTT. This gives the protein CATSRVLPRRAMNTEAFF.

The chain links TRBV20-1 to TRBJ2-1; 15 bases match TRBD2. The end of the DNA aligns better with TRBJ2-7, so the J call may be wrong. CDR1 is DFQATT, CDR2 SNEGSKA, per germline (reference sequence). The CDR3 has 17 residues. CDR3 amino acids: CSARGGTSGGFYNEQYF. The CDR3 nucleotides are TGCAGTGCTAGAGGCGGGACTAGCGGGGGGTTCTACAATGAGCAGTACTTC.

The V gene is TRBV7-2, the J gene TRBJ2-1; 8 positions match TRBD1. The DNA end is a closer match to TRBJ2-7, so the J assignment may be wrong. The CDR3 consists of 15 residues. Looked up from germline, CDR1 is SGHTA and CDR2 is FQGNSA. The CDR3 DNA is TGTGCCAGCAGCTCCGACAGGGGCACATACAATGAGCAGTACTTC. Amino acids: CASSSDRGTYNEQYF.

The chain combines TRBV9 with TRBJ1-2; TRBD1 aligns across 7 bases. CDR1 is SGDLS, CDR2 YYNGEE, per germline. V shed 0 bases and J 4 bases; nucleotides not matched to a gene: 6. This CDR3 contains 15 residues. The CDR3 nucleotides read TGTGCCAGCAGCGTAGGTGGAGGGGACAGCTATGGCTACACCTTC. It translates to CASSVGGGDSYGYTF. The entire variable domain, with the rest obtained from reference TRBV9 and TRBJ1-2, is as follows: DSGVTQTPKHLITATGQRVTLRCSPRSGDLSVYWYQQSLDQGLQFLIQYYNGEERAKGNILERFSAQQFPDLHSELNLSSLELGDSALYFCASSVGGGDSYGYTFGSGTRLTVV.

This clonotype has more than one count but fewer than ten. The rearrangement links TRBV12-3 or TRBV12-4 to TRBJ1-1; tentatively, D is TRBD1 (6 bases). V was shortened by 1 base and J by 6 bases, with 15 bases between the two germline ends. The CDR3 is made up of 15 amino acids. CDR3 DNA: TGTGCCAGCAGTTTAGGCCATGGGGGGGGCCCTGAAGCTTTCTTT. Its translation is CASSLGHGGGPEAFF.

V usage is TRBV28 and J usage is TRBJ1-2, with D possibly matching TRBD1 (5 bases). From germline, CDR1 is MDHEN and CDR2 SYDVKM. The length of the CDR3 is 14 residues. Trimming cost V 5 bases and J 2 bases, with 12 bases left between them. CDR3 DNA sequence: TGTGCCAGCAGTGTGGGGACTTCCAACTATGGCTACACCTTC. It is translated as CASSVGTSNYGYTF.

The rearrangement links TRBV12-3 or TRBV12-4 to TRBJ2-5; D ambiguous. This CDR3 spans 14 amino acids. V lost 3 bases, J lost 6 bases, and 14 bases lay in between. CDR3 residues: CASSFRPERKTQYF. CDR3 sequence (DNA): TGTGCCAGCAGTTTCCGTCCGGAGAGGAAGACCCAGTACTTC.

This clonotype came up a few times. The chain is built from TRBV7-9 and TRBJ1-2; 7 positions agree with TRBD1. Trimming cost V 4 bases and J 5 bases; bases outside gene matches: 4. The CDR3 spans 13 residues. Germline loops: CDR1 SEHNR, CDR2 FQNEAQ (reference sequence). CDR3 sequence (DNA): TGTGCCAGCAGCTGGGACAGCGAATATGGCTACACCTTC. Protein: CASSWDSEYGYTF.

The J gene is TRBJ2-3, the V gene TRBV20-1; TRBD2 aligns across 12 bases. With 0 bases clipped from V and 0 bases from J, the junction kept 7 bases outside the gene matches. The CDR3 extends over 18 amino acids. Germline CDR1 reads DFQATT; CDR2 reads SNEGSKA (reference sequence). DNA of the CDR3: TGCAGTGCTAGAGACCGCACTAGCGGGGGGCCTAGCACAGATACGCAGTATTTT. Translating gives CSARDRTSGGPSTDTQYF.

The rearrangement links TRBV6-5 to TRBJ2-1; the match to TRBD2 covers 14 bases. The V gene's germline CDR1 is MNHEY and CDR2 SVGAGI. Trimming removed 5 bases from V and 8 bases from J; junction bases left unmatched: 5. CDR3 length: 15 amino acids. CDR3 nucleotide sequence: TGTGCCAGCAGTGGGGGACTAGCGGGGGACGATGAGCAGTTCTTC. Encoded protein: CASSGGLAGDDEQFF.

This clonotype has only a few counts. The chain joins TRBV6-6 to TRBJ1-2, with 8 positions matching TRBD1. Germline V gene data show CDR1 as MNHNY and CDR2 as SVGAGI (reference sequence). This CDR3 comprises 13 residues. V gave up 6 bases and J gave up 6 bases; unmatched junction bases: 6. The CDR3 spells CASSLVDRDGYTF. The CDR3 nucleotides read TGTGCCAGCAGCCTCGTGGACAGGGATGGCTACACCTTC.

V is TRBV4-1 and J is TRBJ2-7; 14 nucleotides match TRBD2. V shed 5 bases and J 7 bases; nucleotides not matched to a gene: 10. The CDR3 has 16 residues. Germline-derived CDR1 and CDR2 are MGHRA and YSYEKL. CDR3 nucleotide sequence: TGCGCCAGCAGCTTGTCGACTAGCGGGAGGGCCAATGAGCAGTACTTC. Encoded protein: CASSLSTSGRANEQYF.

The V call is TRBV12-3 or TRBV12-4, the J call TRBJ2-3; weak D call: TRBD2 (6 bases). This CDR3 is 17 amino acids long. The V and J ends lost 3 bases and 3 bases respectively, with 19 bases between them. CDR3 region: CASSFLSAGRPTDTQYF. The CDR3 DNA reads as TGTGCCAGCAGTTTCCTTTCGGCGGGAAGGCCTACAGATACGCAGTATTTT.

The chain couples TRBV19 to TRBJ2-1; D ambiguous. V lost 10 bases and J lost 7, with 8 bases in between. The CDR3 has 10 residues. Germline CDR1 reads LNHDA; CDR2 reads SQIVND (reference sequence). The CDR3 region has the DNA TGTGCCACCGGCGGAAATGAGCAGTTCTTC. This sequence encodes CATGGNEQFF.

Of note for this clonotype: A much larger clone sits a single nucleotide away, making a read error possible. This rearrangement joins TRBV24-1 to TRBJ1-2; TRBD1 matches at 8 bases. Germline V lookup: CDR1 KGHDR, CDR2 SFDVKD. The CDR3 extends over 12 amino acids. V shed 9 bases, J shed 2 bases, and the junction held 1 base outside the gene matches. This CDR3 is CATGTGNYGYTF. CDR3 nucleotides: TGTGCCACCGGGACAGGAAACTATGGCTACACCTTC.

This clonotype was seen more than once but under ten times. This sequence joins TRBV4-3 and TRBJ2-3; 9 nucleotides line up with TRBD2. CDR1 is LGHNA, CDR2 YSLEER, per germline. After removal of 0 bases from V and 4 bases from J, the junction contained 2 bases not matched to a gene. The CDR3 runs to 15 residues. CDR3 sequence reads: CASSQEGGRADTQYF. The CDR3 bases are TGCGCCAGCAGCCAAGAGGGCGGGAGGGCAGATACGCAGTATTTT.

The genes are TRBV7-2 and TRBJ1-2, with D perhaps TRBD1 (6 bases). CDR1 and CDR2 (germline): SGHTA, FQGNSA. The V end lost 6 bases, the J end lost 4 bases, and 18 bases lay between the germline ends. This CDR3 is 15 amino acids long. CDR3 coding DNA: TGTGCCAGCAGACCTCCGAACGGACAGATCTATGGCTACACCTTC. This sequence encodes CASRPPNGQIYGYTF. Full variable domain (outside the CDR3, taken from reference TRBV7-2 and TRBJ1-2): GAGVSQSPSNKVTEKGKDVELRCDPISGHTALYWYRQSLGQGLEFLIYFQGNSAPDKSGLPSDRFSAERTGGSVSTLTIQRTQQEDSAVYLCASRPPNGQIYGYTFGSGTRLTVV.

This sequence joins TRBV6-2 or TRBV6-3 and TRBJ1-5, with unresolved D. Trimming removed 1 base at V and 3 bases at J, with 10 bases between. There are 15 residues in the CDR3. Germline V gives CDR1 MNHEY, CDR2 SVGEGT. The chain's CDR3 is CASSYFPGYNQPQHF. The DNA for the CDR3 is TGTGCCAGCAGTTACTTTCCGGGTTACAATCAGCCCCAGCATTTT.

Here the CDR3 reads CSARTGILQPQHF. The CDR3, as DNA: TGCAGTGCCAGGACAGGGATTCTTCAGCCCCAGCATTTT. The V and J genes are TRBV20-1 and TRBJ1-5; 8 bases fit TRBD1. This CDR3 is 13 amino acids long. The V and J ends lost 6 bases and 6 bases, in that order; junction bases with no gene match: 7. Germline V gene data show CDR1 as DFQATT and CDR2 as SNEGSKA (reference sequence).